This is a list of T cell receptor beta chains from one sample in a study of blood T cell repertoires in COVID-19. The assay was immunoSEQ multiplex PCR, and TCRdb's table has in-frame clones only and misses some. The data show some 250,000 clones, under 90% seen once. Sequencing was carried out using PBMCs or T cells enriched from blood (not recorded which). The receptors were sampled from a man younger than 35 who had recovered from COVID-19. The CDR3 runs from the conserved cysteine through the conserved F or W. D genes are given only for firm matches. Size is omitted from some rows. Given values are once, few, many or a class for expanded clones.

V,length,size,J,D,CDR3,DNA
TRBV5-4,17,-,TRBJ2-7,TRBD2,CASGRMPGTRESYEQYF,TGTGCCAGCGGCCGGATGCCCGGGACTAGGGAATCCTACGAGCAGTACTTC
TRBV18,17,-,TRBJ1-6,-,CASSPYFPGQNNSPLHF,TGTGCCAGCTCACCCTATTTCCCGGGACAAAATAATTCACCCCTCCACTTT
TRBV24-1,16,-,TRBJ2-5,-,CATSDAAKLELGTQYF,TGTGCCACCAGTGATGCCGCCAAACTAGAGTTGGGGACCCAGTACTTC
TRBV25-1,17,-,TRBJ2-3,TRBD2,CASSDPGGPIGTDTQYF,TGTGCCAGCAGTGACCCGGGAGGGCCGATTGGCACAGATACGCAGTATTTT
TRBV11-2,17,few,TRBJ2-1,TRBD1,CASSFISDRALGNEQFF,TGTGCCAGCAGCTTTATCTCGGACAGGGCATTAGGGAATGAGCAGTTCTTC
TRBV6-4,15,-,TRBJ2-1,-,CASSDTGTFGNEQFF,TGTGCCAGCAGTGACACAGGGACATTCGGGAATGAGCAGTTCTTC
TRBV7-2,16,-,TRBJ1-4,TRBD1,CASSLEGAGASEKLFF,TGTGCCAGCAGCTTAGAGGGGGCAGGGGCGAGTGAAAAACTGTTTTTT
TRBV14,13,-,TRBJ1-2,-,CASSQDYSYGYTF,TGTGCCAGCAGCCAAGATTACAGCTATGGCTACACCTTC
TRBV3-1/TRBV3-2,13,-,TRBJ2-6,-,CASSPSGANVLTF,TGTGCCAGCAGTCCTTCTGGGGCCAACGTCCTGACTTTC
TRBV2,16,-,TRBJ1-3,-,CASTYSQVLSGNTIYF,TGTGCCAGCACATACTCGCAGGTCCTCTCTGGAAACACCATATATTTT
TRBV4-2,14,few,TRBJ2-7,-,CASSQGAVRYEQYF,TGTGCCAGCAGCCAAGGTGCGGTCCGCTACGAGCAGTACTTC
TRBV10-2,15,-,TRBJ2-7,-,CASSESGGASYEQYF,TGCGCCAGCAGTGAGTCGGGGGGGGCCTCTTACGAGCAGTACTTC
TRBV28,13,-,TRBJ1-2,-,CASSFGGNYGYTF,TGTGCCAGCAGTTTTGGGGGGAACTATGGCTACACCTTC